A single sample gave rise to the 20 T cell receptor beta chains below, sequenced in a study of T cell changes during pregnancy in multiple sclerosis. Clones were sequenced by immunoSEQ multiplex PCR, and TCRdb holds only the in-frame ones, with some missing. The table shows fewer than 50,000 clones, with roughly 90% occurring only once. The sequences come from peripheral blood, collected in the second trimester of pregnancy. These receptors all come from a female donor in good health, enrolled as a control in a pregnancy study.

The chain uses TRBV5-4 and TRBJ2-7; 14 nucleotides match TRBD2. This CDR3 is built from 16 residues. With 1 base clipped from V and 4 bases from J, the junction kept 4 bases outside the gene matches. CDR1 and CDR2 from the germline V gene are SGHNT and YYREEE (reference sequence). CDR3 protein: CASSLKGLAGDYEQYF. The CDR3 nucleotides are TGTGCCAGCAGCTTGAAGGGACTAGCGGGAGATTACGAGCAGTACTTC.

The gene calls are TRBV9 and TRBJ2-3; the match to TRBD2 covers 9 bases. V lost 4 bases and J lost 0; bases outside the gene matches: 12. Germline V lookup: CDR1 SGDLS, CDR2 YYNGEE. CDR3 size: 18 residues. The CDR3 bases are TGTGCCAGCAGCCCGCGTGTGAGCGGGGGGCCTAGCACAGATACGCAGTATTTT. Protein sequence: CASSPRVSGGPSTDTQYF.

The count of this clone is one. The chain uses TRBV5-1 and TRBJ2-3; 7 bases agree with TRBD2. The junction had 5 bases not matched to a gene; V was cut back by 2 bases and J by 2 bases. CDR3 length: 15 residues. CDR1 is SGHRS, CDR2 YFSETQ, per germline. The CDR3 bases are TGCGCCAGCAGCTTAACTAGCGCACTCACAGATACGCAGTATTTT. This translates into CASSLTSALTDTQYF.

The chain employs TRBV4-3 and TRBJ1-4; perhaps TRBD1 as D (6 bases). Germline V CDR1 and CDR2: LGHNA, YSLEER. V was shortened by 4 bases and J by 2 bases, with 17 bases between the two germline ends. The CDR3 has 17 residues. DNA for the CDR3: TGCGCCAGCAGCCCAGGACAGATTACCGATACTAATGAAAAACTGTTTTTT. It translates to CASSPGQITDTNEKLFF.

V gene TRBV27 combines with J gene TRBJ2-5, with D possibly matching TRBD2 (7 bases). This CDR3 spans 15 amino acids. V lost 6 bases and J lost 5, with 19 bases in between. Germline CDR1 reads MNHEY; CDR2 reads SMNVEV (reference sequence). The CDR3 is CASSDRGGFGETQYF. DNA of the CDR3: TGTGCCAGCAGCGATAGGGGGGGCTTCGGGGAGACCCAGTACTTC.

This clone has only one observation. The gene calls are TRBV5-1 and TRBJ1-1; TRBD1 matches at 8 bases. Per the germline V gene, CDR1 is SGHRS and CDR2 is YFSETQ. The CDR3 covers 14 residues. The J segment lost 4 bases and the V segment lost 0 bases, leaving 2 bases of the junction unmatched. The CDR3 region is CASSLAGQGTEAFF. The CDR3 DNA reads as TGCGCCAGCAGCTTGGCCGGACAGGGCACTGAAGCTTTCTTT. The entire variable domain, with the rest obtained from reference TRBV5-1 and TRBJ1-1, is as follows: KAGVTQTPRYLIKTRGQQVTLSCSPISGHRSVSWYQQTPGQGLQFLFEYFSETQRNKGNFPGRFSGRQFSNSRSEMNVSTLELGDSALYLCASSLAGQGTEAFFGQGTRLTVV.

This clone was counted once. CDR3 in DNA: TGTGCCAGCAGCCGGGACAGGGGCCTAGCCAAAAACATTCAGTACTTC. It translates to CASSRDRGLAKNIQYF. The chain uses TRBV28 and TRBJ2-4, with TRBD1 identical over 10 bases. Germline CDR1 is MDHEN and CDR2 is SYDVKM. This CDR3 has 16 amino acids. J was trimmed by 0 bases and V by 6 bases; bases with no gene match: 5.

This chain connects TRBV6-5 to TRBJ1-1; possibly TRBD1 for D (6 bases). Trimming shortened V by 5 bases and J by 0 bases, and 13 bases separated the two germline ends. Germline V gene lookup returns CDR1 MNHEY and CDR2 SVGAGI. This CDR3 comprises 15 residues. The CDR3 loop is CASSPAGAMNTEAFF. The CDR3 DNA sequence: TGTGCCAGCAGTCCCGCGGGGGCTATGAACACTGAAGCTTTCTTT.

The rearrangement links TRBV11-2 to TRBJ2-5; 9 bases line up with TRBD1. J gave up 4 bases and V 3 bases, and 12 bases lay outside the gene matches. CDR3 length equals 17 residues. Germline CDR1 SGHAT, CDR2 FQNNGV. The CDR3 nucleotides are TGTGCCAGCAGCTTCCCTGGGGCGGGACAGGGTGCAGAGACCCAGTACTTC. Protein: CASSFPGAGQGAETQYF.

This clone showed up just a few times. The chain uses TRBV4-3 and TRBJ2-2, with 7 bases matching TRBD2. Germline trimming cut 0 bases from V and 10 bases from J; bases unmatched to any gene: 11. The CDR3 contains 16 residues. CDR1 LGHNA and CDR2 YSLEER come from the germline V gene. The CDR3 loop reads CASSQDSSGGVEELFF. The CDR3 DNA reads TGCGCCAGCAGCCAAGACTCAAGTGGGGGGGTCGAGGAGCTGTTTTTT.

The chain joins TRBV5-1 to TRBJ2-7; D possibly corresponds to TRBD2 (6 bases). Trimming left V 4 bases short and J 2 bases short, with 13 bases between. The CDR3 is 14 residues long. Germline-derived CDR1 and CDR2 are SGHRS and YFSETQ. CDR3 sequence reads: CASSPAGGAYEQYF. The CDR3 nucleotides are TGCGCCAGCAGCCCGGCGGGCGGGGCCTACGAGCAGTACTTC.

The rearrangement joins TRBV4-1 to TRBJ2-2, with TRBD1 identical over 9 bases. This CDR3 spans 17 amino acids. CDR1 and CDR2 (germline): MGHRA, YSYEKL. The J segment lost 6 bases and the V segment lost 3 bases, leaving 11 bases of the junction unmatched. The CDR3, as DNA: TGCGCCAGCAGCCATATGTCCCGGGACAGGGCCGCCGGGGAGCTGTTTTTT. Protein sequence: CASSHMSRDRAAGELFF.

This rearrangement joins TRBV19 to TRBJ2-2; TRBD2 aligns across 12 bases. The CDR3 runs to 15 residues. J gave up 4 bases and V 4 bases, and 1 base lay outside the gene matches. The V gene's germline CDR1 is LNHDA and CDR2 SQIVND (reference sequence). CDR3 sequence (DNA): TGTGCCAGTAGTAAGGGACTAGCGGGCACCGGGGAGCTGTTTTTT. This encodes CASSKGLAGTGELFF.

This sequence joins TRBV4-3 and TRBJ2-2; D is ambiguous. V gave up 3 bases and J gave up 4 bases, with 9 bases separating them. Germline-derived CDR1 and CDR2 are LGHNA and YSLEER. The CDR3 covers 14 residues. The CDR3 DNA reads TGCGCCAGCAGCCATTCTAGTATCACCGGGGAGCTGTTTTTT. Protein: CASSHSSITGELFF.

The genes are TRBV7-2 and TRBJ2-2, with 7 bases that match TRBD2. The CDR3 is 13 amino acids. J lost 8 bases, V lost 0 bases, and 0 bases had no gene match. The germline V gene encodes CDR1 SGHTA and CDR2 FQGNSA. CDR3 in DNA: TGTGCCAGCAGCTTAGCCGGGAGGGGGGAGCTGTTTTTT. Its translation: CASSLAGRGELFF.

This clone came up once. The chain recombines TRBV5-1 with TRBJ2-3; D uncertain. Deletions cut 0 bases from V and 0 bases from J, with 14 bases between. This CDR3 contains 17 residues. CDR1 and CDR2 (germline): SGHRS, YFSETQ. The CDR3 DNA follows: TGCGCCAGCAGCTTGGCCGCTTGGGCCACTAGCACAGATACGCAGTATTTT. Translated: CASSLAAWATSTDTQYF.

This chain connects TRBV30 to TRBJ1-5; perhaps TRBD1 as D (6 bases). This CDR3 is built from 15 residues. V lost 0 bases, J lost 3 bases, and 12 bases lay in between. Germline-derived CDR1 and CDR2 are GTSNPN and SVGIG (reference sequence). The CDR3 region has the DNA TGTGCCTGGAGTGTAGCGGGGGCCTACAATCAGCCCCAGCATTTT. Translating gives CAWSVAGAYNQPQHF. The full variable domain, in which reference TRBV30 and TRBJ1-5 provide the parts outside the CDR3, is SQTIHQWPATLVQPVGSPLSLECTVEGTSNPNLYWYRQAAGRGLQLLFYSVGIGQISSEVPQNLSASRPQDRQFILSSKKLLLSDSGFYLCAWSVAGAYNQPQHFGDGTRLSIL.

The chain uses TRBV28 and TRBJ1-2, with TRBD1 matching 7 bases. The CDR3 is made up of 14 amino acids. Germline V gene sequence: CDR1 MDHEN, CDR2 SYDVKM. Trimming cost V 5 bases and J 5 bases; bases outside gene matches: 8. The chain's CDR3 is CASSPGGEGYGYTF. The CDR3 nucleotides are TGTGCCAGCAGTCCAGGGGGAGAAGGGTATGGCTACACCTTC.

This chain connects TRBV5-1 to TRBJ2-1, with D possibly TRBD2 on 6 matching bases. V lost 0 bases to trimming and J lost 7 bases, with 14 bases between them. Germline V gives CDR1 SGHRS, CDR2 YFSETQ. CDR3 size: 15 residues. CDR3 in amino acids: CASSLAGTGINEQFF. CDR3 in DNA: TGCGCCAGCAGCTTGGCCGGGACTGGGATAAATGAGCAGTTCTTC.

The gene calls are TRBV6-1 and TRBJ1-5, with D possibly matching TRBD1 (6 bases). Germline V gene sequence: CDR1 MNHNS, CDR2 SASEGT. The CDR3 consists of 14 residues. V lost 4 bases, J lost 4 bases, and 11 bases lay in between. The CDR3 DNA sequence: TGTGCCAGCAGTGGACCTACAGGGAATCAGCCCCAGCATTTT. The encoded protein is CASSGPTGNQPQHF.